This T cell receptor (beta chain) emerged from a study of blood T cell repertoires in COVID-19. About the research overall: Sites across the United States, Italy and Spain contributed samples from acute and convalescent COVID-19.

Germline V lookup: CDR1 SGHAT, CDR2 FQNNGV. V was clipped by 6 bases and J by 1 base; unmatched bases: 1. CDR3 size: 15 residues. Assay used: immunoSEQ multiplex PCR; TCRdb lists only in-frame clones, some missing. This table has about 270,000 clones, approximately 84% appearing once. The sequence was collected from a human donor with COVID-19, enrolled during active disease. The donor label of this sample is uncertain. The sample comprised peripheral blood. This chain joins TRBV11-2 and TRBJ2-2, with 11 bases lining up with TRBD2. CDR3 amino acids: CASRGTSGNTGELFF. In DNA form, the CDR3 reads TGTGCCAGCAGGGGGACTAGCGGGAACACCGGGGAGCTGTTTTTT.